The clone carrying this TCR beta chain was seen repeatedly, ten times or more. The authors built TCR beta libraries using iRepertoire HTBI primers and Arm-PCR of CDR3 regions. One entry per CDR3 protein results from TCRdb running MiXCR on the multiplex PCR reads. Among approximately 400,000 distinct CDR3 sequences listed, more than 13% were seen once. The CDR3 is 13 amino acids. Germline CDR1 LGHDT, CDR2 YNNKEL (reference sequence). Trimming left V 1 base short and J 6 bases short, with 8 bases between. Noted time point: newly diagnosed GD, antithyroid drugs for less than 3 months. The authors made the TCR library using RNA they extracted from PBMCs. The entry originates in a study of regulatory T cells in long-lasting Graves disease. This same sample was also part of a study on T cells in Graves' hyperthyroidism and ophthalmopathy.

The chain uses TRBV3-1 and TRBJ2-3; D gene uncertain. The receptor was isolated from a woman aged 25-40 years with Graves disease. The material was peripheral blood mononuclear cells (PBMCs), obtained at new diagnosis, from a patient treated with antithyroid drugs. The CDR3 nucleotides read TGTGCCAGCAGCCAAGTCCGGAGTGATACGCAGTATTTT. Translating gives CASSQVRSDTQYF.